A single T cell receptor (beta chain) is shown here with its context. Its antigen is not identified. Only in-frame clones appear in the TCRdb table, and some are missing; sequencing was by immunoSEQ multiplex PCR. The sample shows 25,000 to 35,000 clones, roughly 90% of them seen only once. These data originate in a study of T cells in narcolepsy. Study in general: Healthy controls were enrolled alongside patients with narcolepsy type 1 or type 2.

General observations from the study: Autoreactive clone sequences were missing from some blood memory CD4+ repertoires. HCRT-specific and TRIB2-specific autoreactive clonotypes appeared among same-patient CSF and blood CD4+ clonotypes. Healthy controls reportedly lacked the autoreactive clonotypes serially found in patients' blood.

This receptor was obtained from a human donor with narcolepsy. Input material: CD45RA- memory CD4+ T cells from PBMCs.

CDR3 DNA: TGCAGCGTGGGGACTAGCGGGGACAGTGGTGAGCAGTACTTC. Translated, it gives CSVGTSGDSGEQYF. The gene calls are TRBV29-1 and TRBJ2-7, with 13 bases aligning to TRBD2. The CDR3 extends over 14 amino acids. Germline V lookup: CDR1 SQVTM, CDR2 ANQGSEA. V trimming: 6 bases; J trimming: 7 bases; junction bases outside the gene matches: 9.